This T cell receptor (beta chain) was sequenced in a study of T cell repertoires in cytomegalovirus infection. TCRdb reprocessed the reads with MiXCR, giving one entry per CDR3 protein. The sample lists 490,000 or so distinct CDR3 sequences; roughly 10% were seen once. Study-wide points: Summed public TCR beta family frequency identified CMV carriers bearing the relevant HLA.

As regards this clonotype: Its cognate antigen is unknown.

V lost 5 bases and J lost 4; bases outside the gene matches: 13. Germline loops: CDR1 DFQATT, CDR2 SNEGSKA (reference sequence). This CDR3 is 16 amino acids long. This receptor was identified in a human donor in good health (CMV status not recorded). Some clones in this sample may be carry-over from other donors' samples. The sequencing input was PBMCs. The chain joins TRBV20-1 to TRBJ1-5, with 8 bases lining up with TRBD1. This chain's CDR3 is CSAVSGTGLYNQPQHF. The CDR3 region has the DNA TGCAGTGCTGTTTCCGGGACAGGTTTGTATAATCAGCCCCAGCATTTT.